One sample yielded the 19 T cell receptor beta chains listed below, sequenced in a study of persistence of HIV-infected CD4 T cells (dated by TCRdb to 2018 to 2021). The sample's treatment or condition label, decoded: suppressive antiretroviral therapy. As a nonspecific positive control representing the CD4+ T cell repertoire, the cells were stimulated with anti-CD3/anti-CD28 magnetic beads. CD4+ T cells that responded were sorted based on upregulation of both CD40 ligand and CD69. Their cognate antigens are unknown. The immunoSEQ hsTCRB assay version 4 in survey mode was used to sequence TCRbeta repertoires from genomic DNA. TCRdb took this table from immuneACCESS and kept in-frame rearrangements with V and J called. Such tables lack part of the clones; where checked against another copy, unresolved V genes explain under half of the gap, and the rest is unexplained. The sample data list roughly 43,000 clones, and about 90% of these were observed just once. Clones ranked in the top ten supply around 0.92% of the sample.

The sequencing here drew on CD4+ T cells sorted from PBMCs after approximately 19-hour stimulation, taken from a patient who received antiretroviral therapy. The label giving this sample's cell subset or site can be read as: CD40L+CD69+ CD4 T cells responding to anti-CD3/anti-CD28 beads, representing the overall repertoire. These receptors were obtained from an adult man with HIV who was CMV-seropositive.

The chain employs TRBV5-1 and TRBJ2-3, with TRBD1 as a possible D gene (6 bases). V dropped 5 bases and J dropped 3 bases, with 16 bases sitting between them. The CDR3 is 15 residues long. Per the germline V gene, CDR1 is SGHRS and CDR2 is YFSETQ. In nucleotides, the CDR3 is TGCGCCAGCAGACTGGGGGCCCGCCTGACAGATACGCAGTATTTT. Amino acid sequence: CASRLGARLTDTQYF.

The V and J genes are TRBV27 and TRBJ2-3; D possibly corresponds to TRBD1 (6 bases). V was cut by 2 bases and J by 1 base, with 10 bases left in between. The germline V gene has CDR1 MNHEY and CDR2 SMNVEV (reference sequence). This CDR3 has 15 amino acids. The CDR3 bases are TGTGCCAGCAGTTTAGAGGCAGGGGGCACAGATACGCAGTATTTT. It codes for CASSLEAGGTDTQYF.

The rearrangement uses TRBV15 and TRBJ1-2, with D possibly matching TRBD1 (6 bases). Germline CDR1 LNHNV, CDR2 YYDKDF (reference sequence). V lost 0 bases, J lost 6 bases, and 11 bases lay in between. The CDR3 sequence is 14 residues long. The CDR3 DNA reads TGTGCCACCAGCAGAGACAGGGGAGGGGATGGCTACACCTTC. Its translation is CATSRDRGGDGYTF. Supplemented by reference TRBV15 and TRBJ1-2, the full variable domain reads DAMVIQNPRYQVTQFGKPVTLSCSQTLNHNVMYWYQQKSSQAPKLLFHYYDKDFNNEADTPDNFQSRRPNTSFCFLDIRSPGLGDTAMYLCATSRDRGGDGYTFGSGTRLTVV.

The V call is TRBV6-5, the J call TRBJ1-3, with TRBD1 matching over 7 bases. In germline, CDR1 is MNHEY, CDR2 SVGAGI. CDR3 length: 14 residues. V gave up 2 bases and J gave up 3 bases; unmatched junction bases: 1. CDR3 coding DNA: TGTGCCAGCAGTTACGGGACAGTTGGAAACACCATATATTTT. It codes for CASSYGTVGNTIYF.

The chain carries TRBV18 and TRBJ2-3; 11 bases align to TRBD2. Germline V gene lookup returns CDR1 KGHSH and CDR2 LQKENI. CDR3 length: 15 amino acids. V lost 2 bases and J lost 6; bases outside the gene matches: 4. CDR3 residues: CASSPEASGGDTQYF. CDR3 sequence (DNA): TGTGCCAGCTCACCAGAGGCTAGCGGGGGGGATACGCAGTATTTT.

This sequence joins TRBV5-1 and TRBJ1-5; D may be TRBD1 (6 bases). CDR3 length equals 15 residues. Germline-derived CDR1 and CDR2 are SGHRS and YFSETQ. Deletions cut 1 base from V and 0 bases from J, with 8 bases between. The CDR3 spells CASSLSGDSNQPQHF. CDR3 DNA sequence: TGCGCCAGCAGCTTGTCAGGGGATAGCAATCAGCCCCAGCATTTT.

V and J are TRBV18 and TRBJ1-1; D gene uncertain. V was clipped by 3 bases and J by 1 base, with 3 bases between them. CDR1 and CDR2 from the germline V gene are KGHSH and LQKENI. The CDR3 runs 12 residues. For the CDR3, the DNA is TGTGCCAGCTCACCCCGGAACACTGAAGCTTTCTTT. Protein: CASSPRNTEAFF.

The V gene is TRBV3-1 (or the pseudogene TRBV3-2), the J gene TRBJ1-5; TRBD1 might be the D (5 bases). Trimming removed 2 bases from V and 4 bases from J, with 15 bases in between. Per germline, CDR1 LGHDT and CDR2 YNNKEL (reference sequence). CDR3 size: 16 residues. DNA of the CDR3: TGTGCCAGCAGCCAACATCAGGGTGGGAGGAATCAGCCCCAGCATTTT. This encodes CASSQHQGGRNQPQHF.

The gene calls are TRBV6-5 and TRBJ1-2; the D gene is possibly TRBD1 (5 bases). The germline V gene encodes CDR1 MNHEY and CDR2 SVGAGI. Trimming pared 4 bases from V and 4 bases from J, leaving 7 bases between. This CDR3 has 12 residues. The DNA of the CDR3 is TGTGCCAGCAGTTCCGGGGGCTATGGCTACACCTTC. Translating gives CASSSGGYGYTF.

V usage is TRBV5-4 and J usage is TRBJ2-7; no firm D call. Trimming pared 0 bases from V and 3 bases from J, leaving 13 bases between. The CDR3 runs 15 residues. Germline CDR1 SGHNT, CDR2 YYREEE (reference sequence). For the CDR3, the DNA is TGTGCCAGCAGCTTGGAAATGGGCAGAGTCTACGAGCAGTACTTC. It codes for CASSLEMGRVYEQYF.

The chain links TRBV7-8 to TRBJ2-1; D is undetermined. Trimming cost V 5 bases and J 9 bases, with 8 bases left between them. Looked up from germline, CDR1 is SGHVS and CDR2 is FQNEAQ. CDR3 length: 11 amino acids. This CDR3 reads CASSLEGEQFF. CDR3 in DNA: TGTGCCAGCAGCCTGGAAGGTGAGCAGTTCTTC.

The V and J genes are TRBV29-1 and TRBJ1-2; 7 bases match TRBD1. CDR3 length equals 14 residues. Germline V gene lookup returns CDR1 SQVTM and CDR2 ANQGSEA. Unmatched junction bases numbered 10, after V lost 3 bases and J lost 6 bases. CDR3 loop: CSVERQGARNGYTF. The CDR3 coding sequence is TGCAGCGTTGAGAGACAGGGAGCAAGGAATGGCTACACCTTC.

This clone was observed a handful of times. The chain couples TRBV7-3 to TRBJ2-7; 8 bases line up with TRBD1. CDR1 is SGHTA, CDR2 FQGTGA, per germline. The CDR3 is 12 amino acids. The ends lost 5 bases at V and 6 bases at J; junction bases unmatched: 3. As DNA, the CDR3 is TGTGCCAGCAGCCGAACAGGGGGCGAGCAGTACTTC. Protein product: CASSRTGGEQYF.

The chain couples TRBV15 to TRBJ1-4; D not certain. Germline-derived CDR1 and CDR2 are LNHNV and YYDKDF (reference sequence). The CDR3 length is 15 residues. V was trimmed by 0 bases and J by 5 bases, leaving 10 bases between them. The CDR3 region is CATSRDRLGNEKLFF. The CDR3 bases are TGTGCCACCAGCAGAGATCGGCTGGGGAATGAAAAACTGTTTTTT.

This chain connects TRBV21-1 to TRBJ1-3; the table's D gene call, TRBD1, was not cross checked with the DNA. TRBV21-1 is classified as a pseudogene. This CDR3 comprises 19 residues. The CDR3 is CASRGIQGQPGSVGNTIYF. The DNA for the CDR3 is TGTGCCAGCAGGGGGATACAGGGTCAGCCAGGGTCTGTTGGAAACACCATATATTTT.

The V and J genes are TRBV9 and TRBJ1-2, with D unresolved. Germline values: CDR1 SGDLS, CDR2 YYNGEE. This CDR3 has 13 residues. The V end was cut by 0 bases, the J end by 4 bases, with 7 bases between. Here the CDR3 reads CASSVGEGYGYTF. CDR3 sequence (DNA): TGTGCCAGCAGCGTAGGGGAGGGCTATGGCTACACCTTC.

The genes are TRBV2 and TRBJ2-1; D unclear. Germline lookup yields CDR1 SNHLY and CDR2 FYNNEI. The CDR3 has 15 residues. V was shortened by 3 bases and J by 3 bases, with 12 bases between the two germline ends. CDR3 in amino acids: CASSEGMSRYNEQFF. The CDR3 DNA follows: TGTGCCAGCAGTGAGGGGATGAGCCGCTACAATGAGCAGTTCTTC.

The genes are TRBV5-3 and TRBJ2-2; D may be TRBD1 or TRBD2 (5 bases each). TRBV5-3 is an ORF, and what it does is uncertain. V dropped 3 bases and J dropped 5 bases, with 20 bases sitting between them. This CDR3 comprises 17 residues. The CDR3 nucleotides read TGTGCCAGAAGCTCGGGGACGGATGAAACGCATACCGGGGAGCTGTTTTTT. Its translation: CARSSGTDETHTGELFF.

This chain uses TRBV19 with TRBJ1-1; D gene uncertain. Germline-derived CDR1 and CDR2 are LNHDA and SQIVND (reference sequence). Trimming cost V 4 bases and J 1 base, with 13 bases left between them. The CDR3 consists of 15 residues. The CDR3 DNA follows: TGTGCCAGTAGTACGGGAGGACGAAGGAACACTGAAGCTTTCTTT. It specifies CASSTGGRRNTEAFF.